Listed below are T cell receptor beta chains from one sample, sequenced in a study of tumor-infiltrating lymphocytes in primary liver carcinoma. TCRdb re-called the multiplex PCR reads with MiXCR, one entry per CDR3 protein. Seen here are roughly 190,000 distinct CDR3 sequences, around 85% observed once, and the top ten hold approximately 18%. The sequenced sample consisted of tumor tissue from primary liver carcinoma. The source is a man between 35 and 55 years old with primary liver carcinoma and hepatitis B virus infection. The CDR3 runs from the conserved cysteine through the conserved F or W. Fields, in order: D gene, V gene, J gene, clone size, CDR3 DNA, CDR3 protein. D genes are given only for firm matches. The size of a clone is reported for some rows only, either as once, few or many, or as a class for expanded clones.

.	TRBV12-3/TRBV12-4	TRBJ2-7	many	TGTGCCAGCAGTCCCAGCGGGTGGGGCGACGAGCAGTACTTC	CASSPSGWGDEQYF
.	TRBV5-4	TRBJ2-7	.	TGTGTCAGTAGCTCCAAAGACGGATTCTCCTACGAGCAGTACTTC	CVSSSKDGFSYEQYF
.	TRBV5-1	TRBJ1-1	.	TGCGCCAGCAGCTTGATCACGGAAACTGAAGCTTTCTTT	CASSLITETEAFF
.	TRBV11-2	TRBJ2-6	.	TGTGCCACACAGCGGCTGCGCTGTGGGACTAACGTCCTGACTTTC	CATQRLRCGTNVLTF
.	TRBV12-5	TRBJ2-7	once	TGTGCCAGTGAGGGGAGCGGTTCCTACGAACATTACTTC	CASEGSGSYEHYF
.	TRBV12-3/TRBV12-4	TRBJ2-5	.	TGTGCCAGCAGTTACTATGGGCAGGTGGACCAAGAGACCCAATACTTC	CASSYYGQVDQETQYF
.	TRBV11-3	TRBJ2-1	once	TGTGCCAGCAGCTTATATGCCAATAAACAGTTCTTC	CASSLYANKQFF
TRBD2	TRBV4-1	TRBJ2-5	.	TGCGCCATCAGCCATCTAATCCTAGCGGGAGGGCGTGAGACCCAGTACTTC	CAISHLILAGGRETQYF
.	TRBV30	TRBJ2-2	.	TGTGTCTGGAGGCCCGCAGCCGGGCGATTTTCCGGGGAGCTGTTTTTT	CVWRPAAGRFSGELFF
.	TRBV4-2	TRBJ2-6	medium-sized	TGTGCCAGCAGCCAAGAAGCAAGCTCTGGGGCCAACGTCCTGACTTTC	CASSQEASSGANVLTF
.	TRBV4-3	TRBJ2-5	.	TGCGTCAGCAGCCAAACGTTCGGGTCTTGGGAGACCGAGTACTTC	CVSSQTFGSWETEYF
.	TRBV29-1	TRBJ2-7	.	TGCAGCGTTGCCCCGACCGGCACTCCCTACGAGCAGTACTTC	CSVAPTGTPYEQYF
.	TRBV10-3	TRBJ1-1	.	TGTGCCATCAAAACAGGCGAGAACATTGAAGCTTTCTTT	CAIKTGENIEAFF
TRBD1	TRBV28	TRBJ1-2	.	TGTGCCATCAGTCTGGCCGACAGGGTTGGCTATGGCTACACCTTC	CAISLADRVGYGYTF
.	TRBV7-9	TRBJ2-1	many	TGTGCCAGCAGCCATGACGATGAGCAGTTCTTC	CASSHDDEQFF
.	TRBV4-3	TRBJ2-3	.	TGCGCCAGCAGCCAAGATTTGAGATCAGATACGCAATATTTT	CASSQDLRSDTQYF
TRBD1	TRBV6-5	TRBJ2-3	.	TGTGCCAGGAGCTCCGAGACGCCGGGACAGGGGGGAGATACGCAGTATTTT	CARSSETPGQGGDTQYF
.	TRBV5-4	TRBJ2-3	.	TGTACCAGCAGCTTGGACACAGATACGCAGTACTTT	CTSSLDTDTQYF
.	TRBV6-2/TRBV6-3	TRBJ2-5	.	TGCGCCAGCACTTCCCGCCCTCGGGACCTCCTGTACCAAGAGACCCAGTACTTC	CASTSRPRDLLYQETQYF
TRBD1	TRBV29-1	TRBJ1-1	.	TGCAGCGGGGGACAGGAAGGCTATCTGAACACTGAAGCTCTTTTT	CSGGQEGYLNTEALF
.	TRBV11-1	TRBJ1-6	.	TGTGCCAGCGGCCGGACACTGGTTTCAACCCTCCAGTTT	CASGRTLVSTLQF
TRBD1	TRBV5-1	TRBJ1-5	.	TGCACCAGCAGCTGGGGGGAACAGGGGGTAAATCAGCCCCTGTATTTT	CTSSWGEQGVNQPLYF
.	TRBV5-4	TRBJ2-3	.	TGTGCCAGCAGGGTGGTGGGATTTCGCGGTGATATGCAGTATTTT	CASRVVGFRGDMQYF
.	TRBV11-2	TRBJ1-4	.	TGTGCCAGCCGCCCTACAGGATGGGCTAACGAAAAACTGTTTTTT	CASRPTGWANEKLFF
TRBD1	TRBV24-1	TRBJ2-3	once	TGTGCCACCAGCCGGGACAGTGGCACATATACGCAGTATTTT	CATSRDSGTYTQYF
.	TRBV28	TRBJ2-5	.	TGTGCCAGCAGTCCGAGATGGACAGTGCAAGAGACCCAGTACTTC	CASSPRWTVQETQYF
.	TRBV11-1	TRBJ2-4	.	TGTGCCTGCATCTTTCCCGGGACTTGCGGAACCAAAAACATTCGGTACTTC	CACIFPGTCGTKNIRYF
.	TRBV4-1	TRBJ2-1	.	TGCGCCAGCAGCCAAGATCGGATCCCCTCCTACAATGAACAGTTCTTC	CASSQDRIPSYNEQFF
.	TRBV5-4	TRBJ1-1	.	TGTGCCAGCGTCTTGGGTTGGGGGGCAGTGGGGAACACTGAAGCTTTCTTT	CASVLGWGAVGNTEAFF
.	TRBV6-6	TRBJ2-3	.	TGTGCCAGCAGTGTACATGGGGCAACAGATACGCAGTGTTTT	CASSVHGATDTQCF
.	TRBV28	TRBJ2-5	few	TGTGCTAGCATAAAGGGGGAGGGGAGGAGAGAGACCCAGTACTTC	CASIKGEGRRETQYF
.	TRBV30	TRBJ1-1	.	TGTTCCTGGAGTGGGAGGGGAGGGACTGAAGCTTTCTTT	CSWSGRGGTEAFF
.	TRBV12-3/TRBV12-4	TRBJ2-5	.	TGTGCCAGGAGTTTATCCGGGGTGGGGACCCAGTACTTC	CARSLSGVGTQYF
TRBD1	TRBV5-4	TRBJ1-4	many	TGTGCCAGCAGCTTTACCGGGACAGCAAATGAAAAACTGTTTTTT	CASSFTGTANEKLFF
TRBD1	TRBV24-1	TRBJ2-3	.	TGTGCCACCAGTGACCTTCCGGGACAGGGTACAGATACGCAGAATTTT	CATSDLPGQGTDTQNF
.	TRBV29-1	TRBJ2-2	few	TGCAGCCTTGGGATGGGGGGCGCAGGGTCCGGGGAGCTGTTTTTT	CSLGMGGAGSGELFF
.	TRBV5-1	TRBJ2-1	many	TGCGCCAGCAGCTTGGGGCAAAACGATGAGCAGTTCTTC	CASSLGQNDEQFF
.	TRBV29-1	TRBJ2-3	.	TGCAGCGTTGTGGGGGGCTGGACAGATACTCAGAATTTT	CSVVGGWTDTQNF
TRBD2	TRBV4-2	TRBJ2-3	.	TGTGCCAGCAGCCAAGAAGGGAGGACTAGCGGGAGAGGAGAAACACAGTATTTT	CASSQEGRTSGRGETQYF
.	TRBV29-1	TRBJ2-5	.	TGCGGCGGTATGGACAGTGGAGAAACCCAGTATTTC	CGGMDSGETQYF
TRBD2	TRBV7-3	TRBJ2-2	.	TGTCCCAGCAGCTTAAACCCGGGGGGGATAGCCGGGGAGCTGTTTTTT	CPSSLNPGGIAGELFF
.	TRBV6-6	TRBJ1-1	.	TGTGTCAGCAGCACAAGTGGGACTACTGAAGCTTTCTTT	CVSSTSGTTEAFF
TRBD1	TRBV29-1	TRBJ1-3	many	TGCAGCGTCGGACAGGGGACCTCTGGAAACACCATATATTTT	CSVGQGTSGNTIYF
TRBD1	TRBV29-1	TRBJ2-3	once	TGCAGCGTTACCGGGACAGGGGCGTCAGATATTCAGTATTTT	CSVTGTGASDIQYF
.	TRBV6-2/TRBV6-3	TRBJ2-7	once	TGTGCTAGCATTTACCCGGGCGAGAGAAGGTACGAGCAGTACTTC	CASIYPGERRYEQYF
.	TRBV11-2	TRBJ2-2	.	TGTGGCAGCAGAACAGGCTCGGACACCGGGGAGCTGTTTTTT	CGSRTGSDTGELFF
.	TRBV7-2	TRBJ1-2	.	TGTGCCAGCAGCTTAGGGCCCCTTCCAAGTGACGTCTATGGCTACACCTTC	CASSLGPLPSDVYGYTF
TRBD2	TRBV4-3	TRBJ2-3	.	TGCGCCAGCAGCCAAAGGGGACTAGCGGGAGGGCCTAGGACAGATATGCAGTATTTT	CASSQRGLAGGPRTDMQYF
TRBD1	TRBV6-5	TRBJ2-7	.	TGTGCCGGCAGCCGTACAGGGGGCACTTCCTACGAGCAGTACTTC	CAGSRTGGTSYEQYF
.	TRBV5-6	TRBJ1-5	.	TGTGCTAGCAGCTTGGGGAGGGTAAATCAGTCCCAGCATTTT	CASSLGRVNQSQHF
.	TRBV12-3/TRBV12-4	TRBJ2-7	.	TGTGCCAGCAGTAGACTATTGGGAGTCGAGCAGTACTTC	CASSRLLGVEQYF
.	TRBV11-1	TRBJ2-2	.	TGTGTCAGCAGCTATACAGGACCATTCTCCAGGGAGCTGTTTTTT	CVSSYTGPFSRELFF
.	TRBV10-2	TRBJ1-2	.	TGTGCCAGTAGTTTCCTAAAGGAGAATGGCTACACCTTC	CASSFLKENGYTF
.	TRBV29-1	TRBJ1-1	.	TGCTGCGTAGGCCCAGGGTGGGGGATGAGGACTGAAGCTTTCTTT	CCVGPGWGMRTEAFF
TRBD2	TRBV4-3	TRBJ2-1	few	TGCGCCAGAAACCAAGATTTTCGCGGGACAGGGACTAGCGGGATCAACAATGAGCAGTTCTTC	CARNQDFRGTGTSGINNEQFF
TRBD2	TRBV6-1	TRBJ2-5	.	TGTGCCAACAGTGACGGGAGGGGCCAAGAGACCCAGTACTTC	CANSDGRGQETQYF
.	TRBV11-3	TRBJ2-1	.	TGTGCCAGCATCTTATTCGTCTCGAACAATGAGCAGTTCTTC	CASILFVSNNEQFF